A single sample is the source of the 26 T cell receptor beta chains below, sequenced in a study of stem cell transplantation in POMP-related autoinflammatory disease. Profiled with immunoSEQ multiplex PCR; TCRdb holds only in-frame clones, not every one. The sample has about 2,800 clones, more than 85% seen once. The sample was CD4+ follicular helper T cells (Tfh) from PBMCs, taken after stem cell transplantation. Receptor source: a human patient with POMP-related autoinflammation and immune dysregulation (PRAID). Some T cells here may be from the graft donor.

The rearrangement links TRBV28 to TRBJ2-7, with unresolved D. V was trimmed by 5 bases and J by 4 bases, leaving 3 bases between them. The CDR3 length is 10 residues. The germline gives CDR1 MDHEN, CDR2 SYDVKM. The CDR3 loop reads CASSPYEQYV. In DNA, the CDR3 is TGTGCCAGCAGTCCTTACGAGCAGTACGTC.

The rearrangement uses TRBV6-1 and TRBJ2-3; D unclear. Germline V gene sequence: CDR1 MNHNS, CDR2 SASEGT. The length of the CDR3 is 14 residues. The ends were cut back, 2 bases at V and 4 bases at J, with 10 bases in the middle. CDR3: CASSELMAADTQYF. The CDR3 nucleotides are TGTGCCAGCAGTGAATTGATGGCTGCAGATACGCAGTATTTT.

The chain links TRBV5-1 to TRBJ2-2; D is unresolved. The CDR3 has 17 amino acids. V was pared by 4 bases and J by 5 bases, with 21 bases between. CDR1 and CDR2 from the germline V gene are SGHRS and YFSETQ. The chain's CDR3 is CASSGRGPPAGTGELFF. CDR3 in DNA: TGCGCCAGCAGCGGCCGCGGACCGCCCGCCGGGACCGGGGAGCTGTTTTTT.

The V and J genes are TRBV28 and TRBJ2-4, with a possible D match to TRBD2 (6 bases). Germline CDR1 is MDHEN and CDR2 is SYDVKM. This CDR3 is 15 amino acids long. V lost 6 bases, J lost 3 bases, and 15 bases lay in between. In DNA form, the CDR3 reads TGTGCCAGCAGGTTTATCGGGGGAGGCAAAAACATTCAGTACTTC. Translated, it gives CASRFIGGGKNIQYF. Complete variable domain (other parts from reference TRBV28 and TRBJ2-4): DVKVTQSSRYLVKRTGEKVFLECVQDMDHENMFWYRQDPGLGLRLIYFSYDVKMKEKGDIPEGYSVSREKKERFSLILESASTNQTSMYLCASRFIGGGKNIQYFGAGTRLSVL.

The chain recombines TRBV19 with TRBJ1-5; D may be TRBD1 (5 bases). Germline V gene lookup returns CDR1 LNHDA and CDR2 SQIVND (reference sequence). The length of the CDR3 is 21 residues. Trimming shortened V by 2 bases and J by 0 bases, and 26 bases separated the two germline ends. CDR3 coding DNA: TGTGCCAGTAGTATAAAGTACTTTTACGGGACTCTCGATCATAGCAATCAGCCCCAGCATTTT. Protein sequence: CASSIKYFYGTLDHSNQPQHF.

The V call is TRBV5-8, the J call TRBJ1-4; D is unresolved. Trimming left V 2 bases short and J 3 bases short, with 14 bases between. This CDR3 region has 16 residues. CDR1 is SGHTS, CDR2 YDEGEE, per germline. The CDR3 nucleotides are TGTGCCAGCAGCTTTTTCAGACGGGCCTCTAATGAAAAACTGTTTTTT. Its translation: CASSFFRRASNEKLFF. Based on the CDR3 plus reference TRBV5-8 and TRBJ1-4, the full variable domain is EAGVTQSPTHLIKTRGQQATLRCSPISGHTSVYWYQQALGLGLQFLLWYDEGEERNRGNFPPRFSGRQFPNYSSELNVNALELEDSALYLCASSFFRRASNEKLFFGSGTQLSVL.

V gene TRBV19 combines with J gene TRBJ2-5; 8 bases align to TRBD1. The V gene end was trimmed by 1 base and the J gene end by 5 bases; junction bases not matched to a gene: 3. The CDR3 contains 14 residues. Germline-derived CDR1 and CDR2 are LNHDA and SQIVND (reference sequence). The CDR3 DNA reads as TGTGCCAGTAGTATAGGCCACAGGGGGGAGACCCAGTACTTC. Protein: CASSIGHRGETQYF.

The CDR3 region is CASSRRDRITEAFF. CDR3 in DNA: TGTGCCAGCTCACGACGAGACAGAATCACTGAAGCTTTCTTT. The chain employs TRBV18 and TRBJ1-1; possible D gene TRBD1, 5 bases. The CDR3 is made up of 14 amino acids. The germline CDR1 and CDR2 sequences are KGHSH and LQKENI. Trimming pared 4 bases from V and 4 bases from J, leaving 13 bases between.

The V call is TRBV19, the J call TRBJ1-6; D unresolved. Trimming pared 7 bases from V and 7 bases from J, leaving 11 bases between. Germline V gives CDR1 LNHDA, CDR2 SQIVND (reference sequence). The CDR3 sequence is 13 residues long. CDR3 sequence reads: CASNRASNSPLHF. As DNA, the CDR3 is TGTGCCAGTAACCGGGCCTCCAATTCACCCCTCCACTTT. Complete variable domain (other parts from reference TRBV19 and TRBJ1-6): DGGITQSPKYLFRKEGQNVTLSCEQNLNHDAMYWYRQDPGQGLRLIYYSQIVNDFQKGDIAEGYSVSREKKESFPLTVTSAQKNPTAFYLCASNRASNSPLHFGNGTRLTVT.

CDR3 amino acids: CASTNPGQGADTQYF. CDR3 coding DNA: TGTGCCAGCACCAACCCGGGACAGGGCGCAGATACGCAGTATTTT. This chain uses TRBV27 with TRBJ2-3; 9 bases are shared with TRBD1. Germline values: CDR1 MNHEY, CDR2 SMNVEV (reference sequence). The CDR3 runs 15 residues. V was pared by 7 bases and J by 4 bases, with 9 bases of the junction left unmatched.

CDR3: CASSLAQTPGGQYF. CDR3 DNA: TGTGCCAGCAGCTTGGCCCAGACACCGGGCGGGCAGTACTTC. The genes are TRBV5-4 and TRBJ2-7; no clear D. CDR1 is SGHNT, CDR2 YYREEE, per germline (reference sequence). The CDR3 is 14 amino acids. V lost 0 bases to trimming and J lost 9 bases, with 16 bases between them. Drawing the rest from reference TRBV5-4 and TRBJ2-7, the complete variable domain is ETGVTQSPTHLIKTRGQQVTLRCSSQSGHNTVSWYQQALGQGPQFIFQYYREEENGRGNFPPRFSGLQFPNYSSELNVNALELDDSALYLCASSLAQTPGGQYFGPGTRLTVT.

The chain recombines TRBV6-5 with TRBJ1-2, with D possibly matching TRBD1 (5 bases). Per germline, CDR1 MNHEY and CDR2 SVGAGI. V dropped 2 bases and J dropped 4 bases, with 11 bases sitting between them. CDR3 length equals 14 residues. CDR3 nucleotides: TGTGCCAGCAGTTACGGCGGGGCAGTCTATGGCTACACCTTC. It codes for CASSYGGAVYGYTF.

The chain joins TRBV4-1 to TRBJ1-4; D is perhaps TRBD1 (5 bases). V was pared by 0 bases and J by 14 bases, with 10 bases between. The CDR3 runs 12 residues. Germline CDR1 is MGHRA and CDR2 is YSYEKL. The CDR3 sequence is CASSQDQGRLFF. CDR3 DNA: TGCGCCAGCAGCCAAGACCAGGGCAGGCTGTTTTTT.

The CDR3 sequence is CASSIPWGGAGELFF. The CDR3 DNA reads TGTGCCAGTAGTATACCCTGGGGTGGCGCAGGGGAGCTGTTTTTT. This rearrangement joins TRBV19 to TRBJ2-2; no clear D gene. V lost 2 bases and J 8 bases, leaving 15 bases between the germline ends. Germline values: CDR1 LNHDA, CDR2 SQIVND (reference sequence). The CDR3 is made up of 15 amino acids.

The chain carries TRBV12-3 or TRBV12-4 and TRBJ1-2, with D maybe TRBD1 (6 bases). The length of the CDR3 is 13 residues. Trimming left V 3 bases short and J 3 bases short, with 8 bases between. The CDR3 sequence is CASSFAGDYGYTF. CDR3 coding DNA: TGTGCCAGCAGTTTCGCAGGGGACTATGGCTACACCTTC.

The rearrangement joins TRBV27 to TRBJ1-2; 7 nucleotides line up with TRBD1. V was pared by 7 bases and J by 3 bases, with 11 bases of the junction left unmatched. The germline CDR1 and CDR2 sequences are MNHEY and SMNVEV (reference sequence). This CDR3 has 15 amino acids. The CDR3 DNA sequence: TGTGCCAGCACTAGGGCCGGGACAGACTACTATGGCTACACCTTC. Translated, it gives CASTRAGTDYYGYTF.

The CDR3 is CASSRSGTGANQPQHF. DNA of the CDR3: TGTGCCAGCAGCAGATCCGGCACAGGGGCAAATCAGCCCCAGCATTTT. This rearrangement joins TRBV7-9 to TRBJ1-5; 7 nucleotides agree with TRBD1. CDR3 length: 16 residues. J gave up 4 bases and V 5 bases, and 11 bases lay outside the gene matches. The germline V gene encodes CDR1 SEHNR and CDR2 FQNEAQ (reference sequence). The complete variable domain, with remaining parts taken from reference TRBV7-9 and TRBJ1-5, reads DTGVSQNPRHKITKRGQNVTFRCDPISEHNRLYWYRQTLGQGPEFLTYFQNEAQLEKSRLLSDRFSAERPKGSFSTLEIQRTEQGDSAMYLCASSRSGTGANQPQHFGDGTRLSIL.

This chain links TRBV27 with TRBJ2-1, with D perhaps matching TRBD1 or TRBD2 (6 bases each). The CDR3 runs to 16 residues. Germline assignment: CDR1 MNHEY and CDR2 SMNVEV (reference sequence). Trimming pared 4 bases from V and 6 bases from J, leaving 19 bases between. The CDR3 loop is CASSSLGGLVSNEQFF. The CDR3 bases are TGTGCCAGCAGTTCCCTTGGGGGGCTTGTCTCCAATGAGCAGTTCTTC.

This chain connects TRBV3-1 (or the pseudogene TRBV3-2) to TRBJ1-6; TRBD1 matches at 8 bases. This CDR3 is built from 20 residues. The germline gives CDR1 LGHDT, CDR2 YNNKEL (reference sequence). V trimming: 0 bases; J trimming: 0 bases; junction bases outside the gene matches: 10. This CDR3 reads CASSQDRGQVLSSYNSPLHF. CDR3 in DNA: TGTGCCAGCAGCCAAGATAGGGGACAGGTATTAAGCTCCTATAATTCACCCCTCCACTTT.

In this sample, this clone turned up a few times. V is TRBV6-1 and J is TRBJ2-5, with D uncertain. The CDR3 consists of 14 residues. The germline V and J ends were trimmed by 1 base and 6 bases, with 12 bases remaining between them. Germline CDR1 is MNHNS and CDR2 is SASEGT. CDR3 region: CASSEVRDAKTQYF. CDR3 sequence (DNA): TGTGCCAGCAGTGAAGTAAGGGATGCGAAGACCCAGTACTTC.

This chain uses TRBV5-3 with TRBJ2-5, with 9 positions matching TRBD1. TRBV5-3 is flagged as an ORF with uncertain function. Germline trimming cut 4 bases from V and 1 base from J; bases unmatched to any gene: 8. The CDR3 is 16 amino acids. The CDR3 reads CARSTGQGLPQETQYF. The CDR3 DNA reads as TGTGCCAGAAGCACGGGACAGGGCCTACCCCAAGAGACCCAGTACTTC.

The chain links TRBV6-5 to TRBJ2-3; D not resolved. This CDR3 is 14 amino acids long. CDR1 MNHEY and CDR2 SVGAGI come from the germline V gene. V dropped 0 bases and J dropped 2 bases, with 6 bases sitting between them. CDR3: CASSYSALTDTQYF. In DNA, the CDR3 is TGTGCCAGCAGTTACTCGGCCCTCACAGATACGCAGTATTTT.

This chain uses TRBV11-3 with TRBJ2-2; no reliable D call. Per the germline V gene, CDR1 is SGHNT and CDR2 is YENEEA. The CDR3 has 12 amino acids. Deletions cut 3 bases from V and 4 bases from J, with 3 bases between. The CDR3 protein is CASSLGTGELFF. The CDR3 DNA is TGTGCCAGCAGCTTGGGCACCGGGGAGCTGTTTTTT.

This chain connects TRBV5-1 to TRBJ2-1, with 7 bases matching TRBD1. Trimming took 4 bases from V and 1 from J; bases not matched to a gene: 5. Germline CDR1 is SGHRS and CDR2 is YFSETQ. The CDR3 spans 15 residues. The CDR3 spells CASSQEGASYNEQFF. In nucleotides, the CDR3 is TGCGCCAGCAGCCAAGAGGGGGCGTCCTACAATGAGCAGTTCTTC.

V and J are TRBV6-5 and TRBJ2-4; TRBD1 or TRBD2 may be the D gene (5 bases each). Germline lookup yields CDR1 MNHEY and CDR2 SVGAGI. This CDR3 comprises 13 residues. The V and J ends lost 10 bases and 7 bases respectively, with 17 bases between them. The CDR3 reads CATASRERNIQYF. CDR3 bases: TGTGCCACCGCCTCCAGGGAGAGGAACATTCAGTACTTC.

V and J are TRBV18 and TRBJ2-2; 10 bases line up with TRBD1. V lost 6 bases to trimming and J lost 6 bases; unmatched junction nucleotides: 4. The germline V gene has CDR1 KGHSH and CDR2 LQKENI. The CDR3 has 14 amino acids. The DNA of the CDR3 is TGTGCCAGCTCCGGGACAGGGGAAGCCGGGGAGCTGTTTTTT. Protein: CASSGTGEAGELFF.